This T cell receptor beta chain was documented in a study of T cell changes during pregnancy in multiple sclerosis. The repertoire was sequenced with immunoSEQ multiplex PCR; TCRdb's copy has only in-frame clones and lacks some. This table holds some 100,000 clones, approximately 94% found once. Germline-derived CDR1 and CDR2 are MNHNS and SASEGT. This CDR3 region has 15 residues. Trimming took 1 base from V and 3 from J; bases not matched to a gene: 1. The receptor comes from a female donor with multiple sclerosis, enrolled in a pregnancy study. The rearrangement uses TRBV6-1 and TRBJ2-7, with 12 nucleotides matching TRBD2. The sequencing here drew on peripheral blood, taken before pregnancy. The CDR3, as DNA: TGTGCCAGCAGTGAAGGACTAGCGGGAGTCTACGAGCAGTACTTC. Protein sequence: CASSEGLAGVYEQYF.